One sample yielded the 10 T cell receptor beta chains listed below, sequenced in a study of cytomegalovirus exposure and HLA in healthy donors. Profiled with immunoSEQ multiplex PCR; TCRdb holds only in-frame clones, not every one. There are 260,000 or so clones in the sample; 87% occur only once, and roughly 2.5% lies in the top ten. The specimen was PBMCs. The receptors derive from a man aged 18 to 35 in good health and CMV-seronegative.

This chain connects TRBV28 to TRBJ2-7, with D tentatively TRBD2 (7 bases). Trimming took off 2 bases at V and 3 bases at J, with 17 bases between the two ends. The germline gives CDR1 MDHEN, CDR2 SYDVKM. The CDR3 extends over 16 amino acids. The CDR3 here is CASSLARGGAVYEQYF. Written as DNA, the CDR3 is TGTGCCAGCAGTTTAGCGCGAGGGGGGGCCGTCTACGAGCAGTACTTC.

The gene calls are TRBV27 and TRBJ1-3; D gene ambiguous. The CDR3 extends over 11 amino acids. V shed 8 bases and J shed 3 bases, with 5 bases lying between them. Per germline, CDR1 MNHEY and CDR2 SMNVEV (reference sequence). The CDR3 DNA reads TGTGCCAGCGGCTTTGGAAACACCATATATTTT. Its protein product is CASGFGNTIYF.

The DNA for the CDR3 is TGTGCCAGCAGGCTAGACAGACTCTATGGCTACACCTTC. This sequence encodes CASRLDRLYGYTF. The genes are TRBV6-6 and TRBJ1-2, with D perhaps matching TRBD1 (5 bases). Trimming took off 6 bases at V and 4 bases at J, with 12 bases between the two ends. Germline V gene lookup returns CDR1 MNHNY and CDR2 SVGAGI (reference sequence). This CDR3 has 13 residues.

The gene calls are TRBV6-4 and TRBJ1-2; no definite D call. The CDR3 runs 13 residues. Germline CDR1 MRHNA, CDR2 SNTAGT. Trimming removed 4 bases at V and 6 bases at J, with 12 bases between. The CDR3 DNA sequence: TGTGCCAGCAGTGGCGGGGTTATAGATGGCTACACCTTC. Translated, it gives CASSGGVIDGYTF.

The chain has TRBV7-2 and TRBJ2-7; 7 nucleotides align to TRBD1. This CDR3 spans 13 amino acids. J was trimmed by 7 bases and V by 5 bases; bases with no gene match: 8. Germline lookup yields CDR1 SGHTA and CDR2 FQGNSA. CDR3 in DNA: TGTGCCAGCAGCGCCAGCAGGGGGTTGGAGCAGTACTTC. This encodes CASSASRGLEQYF.

This chain joins TRBV6-5 and TRBJ2-1; 7 nucleotides align to TRBD1. Per germline, CDR1 MNHEY and CDR2 SVGAGI. CDR3 length: 15 amino acids. The V segment lost 6 bases and the J segment 0 bases; nucleotides outside the gene matches: 5. CDR3 residues: CASRDRSGSYNEQFF. CDR3 nucleotide sequence: TGTGCCAGCAGGGACAGGTCGGGCTCCTACAATGAGCAGTTCTTC.

The chain carries TRBV7-2 and TRBJ1-5; perhaps TRBD1 as D (5 bases). Deletions cut 6 bases from V and 0 bases from J, with 15 bases between. This CDR3 is built from 16 residues. Germline CDR1 reads SGHTA; CDR2 reads FQGNSA. CDR3 amino acids: CASRPQGGHSNQPQHF. In nucleotides, the CDR3 is TGTGCCAGCAGACCTCAGGGCGGACATAGCAATCAGCCCCAGCATTTT.

The rearrangement uses TRBV11-2 and TRBJ2-7; perhaps TRBD1 as D (5 bases). This CDR3 has 14 residues. V lost 5 bases and J 0 bases, leaving 11 bases between the germline ends. Germline V CDR1 and CDR2: SGHAT, FQNNGV. The chain's CDR3 is CASSATGRSYEQYF. The CDR3 region has the DNA TGTGCCAGCAGCGCAACAGGCCGCTCCTACGAGCAGTACTTC.

This clone was detected once. J is TRBJ2-3 and V is TRBV7-3; weak D call: TRBD1 (5 bases). Trimming pared 5 bases from V and 2 bases from J, leaving 8 bases between. Germline V lookup: CDR1 SGHTA, CDR2 FQGTGA. CDR3 size: 13 residues. The CDR3 nucleotides are TGTGCCAGCAGCCCGACAGCCACAGATACGCAGTATTTT. It yields the protein CASSPTATDTQYF.

CDR3 in DNA: TGTGCCAGCAGTTCTGCGGGATCCTCCCCAGATACGCAGTATTTT. Its translation: CASSSAGSSPDTQYF. V gene TRBV27 combines with J gene TRBJ2-3, with a tentative D call TRBD2 (6 bases). Per the germline V gene, CDR1 is MNHEY and CDR2 is SMNVEV (reference sequence). V was pared by 4 bases and J by 4 bases, with 15 bases between. The CDR3 is 15 residues long.